The entry below describes one T cell receptor beta chain. What it binds is not known. The data originate from a study of cytomegalovirus exposure and HLA in healthy donors. V lost 5 bases and J lost 7; bases outside the gene matches: 2. Germline V gene lookup returns CDR1 SGHVS and CDR2 FQNEAQ. CDR3 length: 11 residues. Study conclusions and caveats: With later analysis, a missense DCLRE1C variant became linked to TCR beta V- and J-gene trimming.

Both 60 Vbeta primers and 13 Jbeta primers went into the PCR. Method: immunoSEQ multiplex PCR; TCRdb's copy keeps in-frame clones and lacks some. Altogether around 150,000 clones are present, approximately 82% being singletons, with the ten largest covering over 4%. The specimen sequenced was PBMCs. V usage is TRBV7-8 and J usage is TRBJ2-7; 7 bases fit TRBD1. This TCR was recovered from a male donor in good health and CMV-seronegative. The CDR3 sequence: CASSDRVEQYF. The CDR3 nucleotides read TGTGCCAGCAGCGACAGGGTTGAGCAGTACTTC.